This record concerns one T cell receptor beta chain sequence. This entry comes from a study of blood T cell repertoires in COVID-19. Assay: immunoSEQ multiplex PCR; the TCRdb copy retains only in-frame clones and omits some. The sample holds some 150,000 clones, around 86% seen once. CDR1 is LNHDA and CDR2 is SQIVND in the germline V gene (reference sequence). This CDR3 is built from 14 residues. V was clipped by 4 bases and J by 8 bases; unmatched bases: 4. J is TRBJ1-6 and V is TRBV19; 8 positions match TRBD1. Sample: peripheral blood. The receptor comes from a man between 45 and 60 years old with active COVID-19. Here the CDR3 reads CASSNQGAYSPLHF. The DNA for the CDR3 is TGTGCCAGTAGTAACCAGGGGGCATATTCACCCCTCCACTTT.